The entry below describes one T cell receptor (beta chain). The sample comes from a study of blood T cell repertoires in COVID-19. Study summary: PBMCs, B-cell-depleted T cells, or T cells were the source of the cDNA or gDNA that made up the material.

This table comes from immunoSEQ multiplex PCR, and its TCRdb copy is limited to in-frame clones, with some not included. The table records about 260,000 clones, about 90% of them present only once. CDR3 length equals 13 residues. Trimming cost V 0 bases and J 8 bases, with 10 bases left between them. CDR1 and CDR2 (germline): MNHNY, SVGAGI (reference sequence). The TCR comes from a woman aged 50 to 60 who had recovered from COVID-19. V is TRBV6-6 and J is TRBJ1-2, with D possibly TRBD1 on 5 matching bases. The sample consisted of peripheral blood. The CDR3: CASSYSWQGGYTF. The CDR3 DNA reads TGTGCCAGCAGTTACTCCTGGCAGGGAGGCTACACCTTC.